This T cell receptor (beta chain) came from a study of cytomegalovirus exposure and HLA in healthy donors. PCR amplification relied on 60 Vbeta primers (plus 13 Jbeta primers). The assay was immunoSEQ multiplex PCR, and TCRdb's table has in-frame clones only and misses some. The table lists about 140,000 clones, more than 60% of them singletons. The CDR3 spans 13 residues. The germline V gene encodes CDR1 SEHNR and CDR2 FQNEAQ (reference sequence). The V gene end was trimmed by 5 bases and the J gene end by 9 bases; junction bases not matched to a gene: 7. The TCR originated in a male donor in good health and CMV-seronegative. Sequenced material: PBMCs. The chain is built from TRBV7-9 and TRBJ1-2, with TRBD1 matching 9 bases. CDR3 in amino acids: CASSEGGQGSYTF. The CDR3 DNA reads as TGTGCCAGCAGCGAGGGGGGACAGGGCAGCTACACCTTC.